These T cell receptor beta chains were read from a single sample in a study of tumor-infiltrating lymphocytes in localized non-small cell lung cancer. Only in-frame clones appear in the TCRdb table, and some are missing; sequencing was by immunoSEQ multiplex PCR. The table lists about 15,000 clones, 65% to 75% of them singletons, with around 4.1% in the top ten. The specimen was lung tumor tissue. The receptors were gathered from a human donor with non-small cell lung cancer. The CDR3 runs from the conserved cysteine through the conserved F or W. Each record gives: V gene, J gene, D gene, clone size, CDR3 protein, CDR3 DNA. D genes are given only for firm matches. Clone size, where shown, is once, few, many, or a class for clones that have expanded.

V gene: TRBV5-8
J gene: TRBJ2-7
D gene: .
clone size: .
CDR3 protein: CASSWGASGSTSYEQYF
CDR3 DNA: TGTGCCAGCAGCTGGGGAGCGAGCGGGTCAACCTCCTACGAGCAGTACTTC

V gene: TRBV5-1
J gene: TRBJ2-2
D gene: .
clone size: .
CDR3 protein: CASSFTGSSNTGELFF
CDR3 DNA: TGCGCCAGCAGCTTTACAGGGTCTTCGAACACCGGGGAGCTGTTTTTT

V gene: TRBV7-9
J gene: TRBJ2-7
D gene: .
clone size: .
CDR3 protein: CASSLVPGTSYEQYF
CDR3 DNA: TGTGCCAGCAGCTTAGTCCCCGGGACCTCCTACGAGCAGTACTTC

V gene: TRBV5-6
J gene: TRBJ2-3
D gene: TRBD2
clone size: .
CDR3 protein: CASRPRTSGSRDTQYF
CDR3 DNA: TGTGCCAGCAGACCGCGGACTAGCGGGAGTAGGGATACGCAGTATTTT

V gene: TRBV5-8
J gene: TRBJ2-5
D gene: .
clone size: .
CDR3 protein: CASSLNVETQYF
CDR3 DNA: TGTGCCAGCAGCTTGAACGTAGAGACCCAGTACTTC

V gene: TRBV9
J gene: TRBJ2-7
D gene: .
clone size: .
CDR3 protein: CASSARPGTVTYEQYF
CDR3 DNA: TGTGCCAGCAGCGCCCGCCCCGGGACCGTAACCTACGAGCAGTACTTC

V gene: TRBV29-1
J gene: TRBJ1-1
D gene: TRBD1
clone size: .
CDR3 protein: CSARTGTTEAFF
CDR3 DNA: TGCAGCGCCAGGACAGGGACCACTGAAGCTTTCTTT

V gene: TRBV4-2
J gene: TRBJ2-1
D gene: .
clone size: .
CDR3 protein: CASSHVGPGNEQFF
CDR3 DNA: TGTGCCAGCAGCCACGTCGGCCCGGGCAATGAGCAGTTCTTC

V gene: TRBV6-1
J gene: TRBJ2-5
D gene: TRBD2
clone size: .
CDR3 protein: CASSDSGTKGTQYF
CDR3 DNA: TGTGCCAGCAGTGATAGCGGGACAAAGGGAACCCAGTACTTC

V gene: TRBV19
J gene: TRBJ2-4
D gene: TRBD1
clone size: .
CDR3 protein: CASSRDRDAKNIQYF
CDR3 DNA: TGTGCCAGTAGTCGGGACAGGGATGCCAAAAACATTCAGTACTTC

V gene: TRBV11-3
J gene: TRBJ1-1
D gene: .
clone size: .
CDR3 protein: CASSLQGLGTEAFF
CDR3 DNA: TGTGCCAGCAGCTTACAGGGGCTGGGCACTGAAGCTTTCTTT

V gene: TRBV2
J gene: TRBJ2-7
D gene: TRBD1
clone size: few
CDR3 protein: CASRWGQGSYEQYF
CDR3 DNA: TGTGCCAGCAGGTGGGGACAGGGTTCCTACGAGCAGTACTTC

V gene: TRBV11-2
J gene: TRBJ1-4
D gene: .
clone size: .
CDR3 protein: CASSLASGVSYEKLFF
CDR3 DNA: TGTGCCAGCAGCTTAGCCTCCGGGGTCTCATATGAAAAACTGTTTTTT

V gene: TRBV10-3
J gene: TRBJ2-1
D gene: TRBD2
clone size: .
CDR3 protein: CAIRDSGSSYNEQFF
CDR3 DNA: TGTGCCATCAGGGATAGCGGGAGCTCCTACAATGAGCAGTTCTTC

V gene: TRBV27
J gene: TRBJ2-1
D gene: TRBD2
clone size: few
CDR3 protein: CASSFLVAGNNEQFF
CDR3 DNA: TGTGCCAGCAGTTTTTTGGTAGCGGGGAACAATGAGCAGTTCTTC

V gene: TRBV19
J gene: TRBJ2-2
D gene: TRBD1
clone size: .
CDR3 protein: CASSSANRGKSGELFF
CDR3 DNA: TGTGCCAGTAGCTCAGCCAACAGGGGAAAGAGCGGGGAGCTGTTTTTT

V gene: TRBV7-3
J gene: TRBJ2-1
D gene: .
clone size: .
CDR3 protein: CASSLDRSRNEQFF
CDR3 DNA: TGTGCCAGCAGCTTAGACAGGTCTCGGAATGAGCAGTTCTTC

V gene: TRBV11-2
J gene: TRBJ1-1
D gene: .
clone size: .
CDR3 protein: CASSLQNTEAFF
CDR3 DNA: TGTGCCAGCAGCCTACAGAACACTGAAGCTTTCTTT

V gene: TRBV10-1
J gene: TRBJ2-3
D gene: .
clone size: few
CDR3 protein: CASSYSTDTQYF
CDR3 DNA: TGCGCCAGCAGTTATAGCACAGATACGCAGTATTTT

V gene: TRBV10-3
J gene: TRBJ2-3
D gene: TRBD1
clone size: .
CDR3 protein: CAISDPGTAGTSTDTQYF
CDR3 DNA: TGTGCCATCAGTGATCCTGGGACAGCTGGCACTAGCACAGATACGCAGTATTTT

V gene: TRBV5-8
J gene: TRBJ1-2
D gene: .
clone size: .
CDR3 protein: CASRGYGYTF
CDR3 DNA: TGTGCCAGCAGGGGTTATGGCTACACCTTC

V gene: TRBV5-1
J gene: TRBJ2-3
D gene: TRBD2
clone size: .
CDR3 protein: CASSTTGTRRYF
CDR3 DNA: TGCGCCAGCAGCACCACCGGGACTAGAAGGTATTTT

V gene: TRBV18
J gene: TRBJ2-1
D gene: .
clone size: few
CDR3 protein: CASSPPGSSYNEQFF
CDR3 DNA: TGTGCCAGCTCACCACCGGGGAGCTCCTACAATGAGCAGTTCTTC

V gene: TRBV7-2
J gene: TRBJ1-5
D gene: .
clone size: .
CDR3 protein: CASSTWTGQPQHF
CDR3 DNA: TGTGCCAGCAGCACATGGACGGGACAGCCCCAGCATTTT

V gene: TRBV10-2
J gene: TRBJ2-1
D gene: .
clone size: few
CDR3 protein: CASSEVYSSYNEQFF
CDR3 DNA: TGCGCCAGCAGTGAGGTATATAGCTCCTACAATGAGCAGTTCTTC